This TCR beta chain stems from a study of blood T cell repertoires in COVID-19. The authors' processing: Using reference gene primer amplification, nucleated cell counts were estimated. Data came from immunoSEQ multiplex PCR; TCRdb stores just in-frame clones and leaves some out. Clonal size and the V and J genes are those of that table, whereas D and trimming came from the DNA. The data contain under 200,000 clones, 80% to 85% of them singletons. Germline assignment: CDR1 MNHEY and CDR2 SVGEGT. Trimming stripped 4 bases from V and 3 bases from J, with 15 bases between. The CDR3 consists of 15 residues.

This TCR came from a human donor with acute or convalescent COVID-19. The donor label of this sample is uncertain. What was sequenced was peripheral blood. The chain recombines TRBV6-2 or TRBV6-3 with TRBJ1-1; a possible D gene is TRBD1 (5 bases). The CDR3 bases are TGTGCCAGCAGTTTCCACGGGGGGACCGACACTGAAGCTTTCTTT. Translating gives CASSFHGGTDTEAFF.